This paragraph covers one T cell receptor (beta chain) sequence. Its specificity is not known. These data are taken from a study of shared clonotypes between healthy human individuals. Study-wide results and caveats: A reduction in generation probabilities was seen for non-shared clonotypes relative to those shared by all four donors. Genetic and exposure-history diversity was limited by the few donors.

Assay execution proceeded at the deep level. Clones were read by immunoSEQ multiplex PCR, and TCRdb kept only the in-frame ones, dropping some. Among 1,400,000 or so clones listed, less than 99% were seen once. The CDR3 covers 10 residues. Trimming took off 8 bases at V and 10 bases at J, with 9 bases between the two ends. CDR1 SGHTS and CDR2 YDEGEE come from the germline V gene. The donor population consisted of healthy HIV-negative adults with no recent acute infections or vaccinations. The specimen was naive CD4+ T cells sorted from blood. Subset: CD45RA+ positively selected. V and J are TRBV5-8 and TRBJ1-4, with a weak D call TRBD1 (6 bases). This receptor was obtained from a man aged 25-40 years in good health. The CDR3: CASLRGKLFF. DNA for the CDR3: TGTGCCAGTCTCAGGGGAAAACTGTTTTTT.